This TCR beta chain was documented in a study of shared clonotypes between healthy human individuals. Whole-study findings and limits: Blood was the sole source, and tissue repertoires probably differ.

For this clone: Its antigen is unknown.

Some clones are missing from TCRdb's copy, which holds only in-frame ones; the method was immunoSEQ multiplex PCR. The table includes about half a million clones, roughly 80% detected once. V was clipped by 3 bases and J by 1 base, with 12 bases between them. The CDR3 is 15 residues long. CDR1 and CDR2 from the germline V gene are KGHSH and LQKENI. This sequence joins TRBV18 and TRBJ1-1; D may be TRBD1 (6 bases). The source of this sequence is a woman aged 35 to 49 in good health. Some clones in this sample may be carry-over from other donors' samples. The material sequenced was PBMCs. The CDR3 nucleotides read TGTGCCAGCTCACCGCTCGGACAGAAGAACACTGAAGCTTTCTTT. Protein product: CASSPLGQKNTEAFF.